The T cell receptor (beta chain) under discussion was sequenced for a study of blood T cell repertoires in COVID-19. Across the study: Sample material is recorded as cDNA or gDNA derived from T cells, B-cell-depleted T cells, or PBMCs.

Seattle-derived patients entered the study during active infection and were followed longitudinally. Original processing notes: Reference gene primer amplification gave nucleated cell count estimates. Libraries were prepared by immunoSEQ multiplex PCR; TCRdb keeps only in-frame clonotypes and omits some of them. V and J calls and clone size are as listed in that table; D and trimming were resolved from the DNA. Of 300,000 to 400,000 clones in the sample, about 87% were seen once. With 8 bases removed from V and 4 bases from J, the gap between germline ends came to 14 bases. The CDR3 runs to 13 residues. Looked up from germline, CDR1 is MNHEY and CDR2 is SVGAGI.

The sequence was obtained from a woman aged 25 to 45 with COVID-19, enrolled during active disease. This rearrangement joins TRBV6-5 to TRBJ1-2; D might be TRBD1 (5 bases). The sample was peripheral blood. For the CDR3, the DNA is TGTGCCAGCTACGAGCAGGGTATCTATGGCTACACCTTC. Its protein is CASYEQGIYGYTF.